The next 6 T cell receptor beta chains were all read from a single sample in a study of cytomegalovirus exposure and HLA in healthy donors. The PCR made use of 60 Vbeta and 13 Jbeta primers. Sequencing used immunoSEQ multiplex PCR; TCRdb keeps in-frame clones, though not all of them. The sample yields around 100,000 clones, 79% seen once. The sequenced sample consisted of PBMCs. The receptors were sampled from a man in his fifties or sixties in good health and CMV-seropositive.

V usage is TRBV6-5 and J usage is TRBJ1-5; D is possibly TRBD1 (6 bases). Germline V lookup: CDR1 MNHEY, CDR2 SVGAGI. V dropped 2 bases and J dropped 9 bases, with 14 bases sitting between them. The CDR3 has 14 residues. CDR3 residues: CASSYEGQQGPQHF. Here the CDR3 DNA reads TGTGCCAGCAGTTACGAGGGACAACAAGGGCCCCAGCATTTT.

The chain is built from TRBV5-5 and TRBJ2-3; D possibly corresponds to TRBD1 (6 bases). This CDR3 is 16 amino acids long. V gave up 1 base and J gave up 0 bases, with 12 bases separating them. The germline gives CDR1 SGHKS, CDR2 YYEKEE (reference sequence). CDR3 DNA: TGTGCCAGCAGCTTGTTCGAGACAGGTAGCACAGATACGCAGTATTTT. Translation: CASSLFETGSTDTQYF.

CDR3 residues: CASSVDGTSGEQYF. CDR3 sequence (DNA): TGTGCCAGCAGCGTAGATGGGACTAGCGGCGAGCAGTACTTC. The J gene is TRBJ2-7, the V gene TRBV9, with 11 bases matching TRBD2. J gave up 6 bases and V 0 bases, and 2 bases lay outside the gene matches. This CDR3 is built from 14 residues. Germline V gene lookup returns CDR1 SGDLS and CDR2 YYNGEE.

V usage is TRBV7-9 and J usage is TRBJ2-5; TRBD2 matches 8 bases. Germline V CDR1 and CDR2: SEHNR, FQNEAQ (reference sequence). This CDR3 contains 16 residues. V trimming: 1 base; J trimming: 2 bases; junction bases outside the gene matches: 6. In nucleotides, the CDR3 is TGTGCCAGCAGCTTAGTTTTTCAGCGGGAGCAAGAGACCCAGTACTTC. Its protein is CASSLVFQREQETQYF.

The chain carries TRBV18 and TRBJ2-1, with D perhaps TRBD1 (6 bases). CDR1 KGHSH and CDR2 LQKENI come from the germline V gene. The CDR3 totals 15 residues. V lost 4 bases and J lost 2, with 12 bases in between. For the CDR3, the DNA is TGTGCCAGCTCACGTCAGGGGAACCCCTACAATGAGCAGTTCTTC. As protein: CASSRQGNPYNEQFF.

The rearrangement joins TRBV7-3 to TRBJ2-1, with TRBD1 matching 9 bases. The ends lost 5 bases at V and 6 bases at J; junction bases unmatched: 5. Looked up from germline, CDR1 is SGHTA and CDR2 is FQGTGA. This CDR3 spans 14 amino acids. The chain's CDR3 is CASSPGTGINEQFF. DNA of the CDR3: TGTGCCAGCAGCCCCGGGACAGGGATCAATGAGCAGTTCTTC.